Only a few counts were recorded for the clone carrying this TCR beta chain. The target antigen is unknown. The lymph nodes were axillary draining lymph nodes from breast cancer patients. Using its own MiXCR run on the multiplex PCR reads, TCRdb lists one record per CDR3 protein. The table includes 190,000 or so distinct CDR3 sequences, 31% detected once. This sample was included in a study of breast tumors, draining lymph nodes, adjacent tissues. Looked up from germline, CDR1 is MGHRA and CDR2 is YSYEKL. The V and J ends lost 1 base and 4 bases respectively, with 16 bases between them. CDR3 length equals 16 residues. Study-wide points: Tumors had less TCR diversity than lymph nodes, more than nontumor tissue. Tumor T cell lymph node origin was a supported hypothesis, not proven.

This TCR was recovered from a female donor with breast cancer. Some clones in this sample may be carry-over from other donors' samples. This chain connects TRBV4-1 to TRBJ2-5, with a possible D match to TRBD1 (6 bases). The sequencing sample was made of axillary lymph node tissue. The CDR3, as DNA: TGCGCCAGCAGCCAAGGGGACACAGGGTCCCGAGAGACCCAGTACTTC. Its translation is CASSQGDTGSRETQYF.